The T cell receptor (beta chain) described here comes from a study of blood T cell repertoires in COVID-19. Turning to the study itself: There were acute and convalescent COVID-19 samples, and they came from the United States, Italy and Spain. Sources were T cells, B-cell-depleted T cells, or PBMCs; the material itself was cDNA or gDNA.

V shed 5 bases and J shed 0 bases, with 9 bases lying between them. CDR1 and CDR2 (germline): KGHSH, LQKENI. The CDR3 is 14 amino acids. Source study methods: Amplified reference gene primers provided the basis for estimating nucleated cell counts. The protocol was immunoSEQ multiplex PCR, while the TCRdb copy is restricted to in-frame clones and leaves out a portion. The V and J calls and the clone size are those of that table, but D and trimming were determined from the DNA. The repertoire has 200,000 to 250,000 clones, about 88% of them found once; the top ten carry around 2.9%. The TCR sequence derives from a woman aged 55-70 years with acute or convalescent COVID-19. The chain couples TRBV18 to TRBJ2-3; perhaps TRBD2 as D (5 bases). Sequencing was carried out using peripheral blood. The CDR3, as DNA: TGTGCCAGCTCAAAGGGCGGGAGCACAGATACGCAGTATTTT. Its protein is CASSKGGSTDTQYF.